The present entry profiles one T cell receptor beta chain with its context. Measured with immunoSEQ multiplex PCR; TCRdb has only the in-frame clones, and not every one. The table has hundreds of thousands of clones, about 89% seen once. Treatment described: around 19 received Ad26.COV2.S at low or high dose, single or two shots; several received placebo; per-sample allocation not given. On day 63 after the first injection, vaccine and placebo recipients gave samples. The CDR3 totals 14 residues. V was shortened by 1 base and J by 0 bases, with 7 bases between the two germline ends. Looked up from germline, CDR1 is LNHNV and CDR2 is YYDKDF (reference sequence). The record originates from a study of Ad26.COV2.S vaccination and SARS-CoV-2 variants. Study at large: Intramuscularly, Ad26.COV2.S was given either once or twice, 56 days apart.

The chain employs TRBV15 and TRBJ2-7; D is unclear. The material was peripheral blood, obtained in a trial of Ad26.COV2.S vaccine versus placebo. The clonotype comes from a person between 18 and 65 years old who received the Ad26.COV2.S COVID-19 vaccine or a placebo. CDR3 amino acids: CATSRGQVSYEQYF. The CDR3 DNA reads TGTGCCACCAGCAGAGGTCAGGTCTCCTACGAGCAGTACTTC.